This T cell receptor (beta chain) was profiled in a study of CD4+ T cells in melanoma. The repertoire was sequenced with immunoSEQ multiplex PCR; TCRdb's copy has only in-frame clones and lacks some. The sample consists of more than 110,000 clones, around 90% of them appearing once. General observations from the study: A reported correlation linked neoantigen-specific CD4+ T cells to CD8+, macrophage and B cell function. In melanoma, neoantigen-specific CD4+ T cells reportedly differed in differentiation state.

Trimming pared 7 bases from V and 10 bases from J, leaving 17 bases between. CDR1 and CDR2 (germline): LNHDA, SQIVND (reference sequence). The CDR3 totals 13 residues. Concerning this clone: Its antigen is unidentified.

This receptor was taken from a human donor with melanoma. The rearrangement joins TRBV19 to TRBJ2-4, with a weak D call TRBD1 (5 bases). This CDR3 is CASTQGSLRIQYF. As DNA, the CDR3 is TGTGCCAGTACCCAGGGCTCCCTGCGGATTCAGTACTTC.